Sequencing of this TCR beta chain was carried out in a study of somatic mutations in cytotoxic T cells in rheumatoid arthritis. At the level of the study: Selected populations of V beta antibody-stained T cells underwent flow sorting at nearly 100% purity; these encompassed V beta1+ cells subjected to TCRB sequencing.

About this clone: The antigen is not known.

Purity of the CD4+ and CD8+ cells, isolated by positive magnetic bead selection, was checked by flow cytometry. Trimming pared 4 bases from V and 4 bases from J, leaving 16 bases between. The CDR3 covers 15 residues. Germline lookup yields CDR1 ENHRY and CDR2 SYGVKD. Data came from immunoSEQ multiplex PCR; TCRdb stores just in-frame clones and leaves some out. The profile shows 15,000 to 20,000 clones, approximately 81% of them singletons. Study-wide points: There was no knowledge of the antigen targets of the expanded CD8+ clones. A largest CD8+ clone above 20% of CD8+ cells occurred in about an eighth of the roughly 65 patients.

The V gene is TRBV10-3, the J gene TRBJ1-2; D may be TRBD1 (5 bases). This TCR was sampled from a middle-aged woman with rheumatoid arthritis. The sequenced sample consisted of CD8+ T cells sorted from blood. The CDR3 loop reads CAISGGTGASYGYTF. DNA for the CDR3: TGTGCCATCAGTGGTGGGACGGGAGCGTCCTATGGCTACACCTTC.